This T cell receptor beta chain appears in the sequencing data of a study of blood T cells in healthy people across ages. Study context: In model experiments, template switching was able to capture about one barcoded beta molecule for every two T cells that were present.

Sample-barcoded 5' priming and a J-beta primer mix drove a second PCR of roughly 6 to 12 cycles. Template switching added a 12-random-nucleotide identifier to every cDNA molecule. One entry per CDR3 protein, called by TCRdb with MiXCR from the 5' RACE reads. The sample holds under 850,000 distinct CDR3 sequences; 35% to 40% are singletons and the top ten take around 13%. From germline, CDR1 is DFQATT and CDR2 SNEGSKA (reference sequence). This CDR3 spans 15 amino acids. The rearrangement links TRBV20-1 to TRBJ2-5, with D unresolved. The sequenced sample was blood. This receptor was identified in a man between 18 and 29 years old in good health. CDR3 protein: CSPTPGWVQEETQYF. The CDR3 DNA follows: TGCAGCCCCACCCCAGGCTGGGTCCAAGAAGAGACCCAGTACTTC.